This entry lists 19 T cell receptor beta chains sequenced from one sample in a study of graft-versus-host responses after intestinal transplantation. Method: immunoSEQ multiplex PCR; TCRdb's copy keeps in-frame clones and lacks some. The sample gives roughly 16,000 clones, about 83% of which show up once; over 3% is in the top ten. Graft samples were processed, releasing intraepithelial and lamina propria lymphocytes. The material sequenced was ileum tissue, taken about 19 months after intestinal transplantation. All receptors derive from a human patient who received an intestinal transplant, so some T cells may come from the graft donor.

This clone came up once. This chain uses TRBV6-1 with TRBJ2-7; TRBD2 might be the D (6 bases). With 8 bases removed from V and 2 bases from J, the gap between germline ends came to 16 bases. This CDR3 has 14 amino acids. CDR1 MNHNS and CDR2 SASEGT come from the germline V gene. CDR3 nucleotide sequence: TGTGCCAGCTTGCGGGGACGGGCTACCTACGAGCAGTACTTC. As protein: CASLRGRATYEQYF.

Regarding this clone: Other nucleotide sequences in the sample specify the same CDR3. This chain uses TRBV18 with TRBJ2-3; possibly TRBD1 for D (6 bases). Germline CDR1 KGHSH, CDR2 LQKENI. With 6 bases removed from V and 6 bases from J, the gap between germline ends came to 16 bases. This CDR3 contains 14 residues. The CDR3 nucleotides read TGTGCCAGCTCGGCCGGGACAACCAAGGATACGCAGTATTTT. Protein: CASSAGTTKDTQYF. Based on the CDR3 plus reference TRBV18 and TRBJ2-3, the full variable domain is NAGVMQNPRHLVRRRGQEARLRCSPMKGHSHVYWYRQLPEEGLKFMVYLQKENIIDESGMPKERFSAEFPKEGPSILRIQQVVRGDSAAYFCASSAGTTKDTQYFGPGTRLTVL.

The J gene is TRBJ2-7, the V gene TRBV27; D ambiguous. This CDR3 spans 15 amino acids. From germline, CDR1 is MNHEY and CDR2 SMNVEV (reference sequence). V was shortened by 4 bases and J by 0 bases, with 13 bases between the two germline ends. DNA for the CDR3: TGTGCCAGCAGTTCCAGTTGGGCCCGCTCCTACGAGCAGTACTTC. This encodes CASSSSWARSYEQYF.

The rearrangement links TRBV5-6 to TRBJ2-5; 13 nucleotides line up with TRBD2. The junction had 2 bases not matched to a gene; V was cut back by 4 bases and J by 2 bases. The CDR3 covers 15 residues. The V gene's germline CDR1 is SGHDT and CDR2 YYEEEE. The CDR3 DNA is TGTGCCAGCAGCCGGGGACTAGCGGGACAAGAGACCCAGTACTTC. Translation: CASSRGLAGQETQYF.

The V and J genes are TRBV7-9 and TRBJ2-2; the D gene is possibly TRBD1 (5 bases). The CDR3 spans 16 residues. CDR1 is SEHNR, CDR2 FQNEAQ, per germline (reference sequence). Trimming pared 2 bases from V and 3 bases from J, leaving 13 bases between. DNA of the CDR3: TGTGCCAGCAGCTTAAGGCTCAGGGTGGACACCGGGGAGCTGTTTTTT. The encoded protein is CASSLRLRVDTGELFF.

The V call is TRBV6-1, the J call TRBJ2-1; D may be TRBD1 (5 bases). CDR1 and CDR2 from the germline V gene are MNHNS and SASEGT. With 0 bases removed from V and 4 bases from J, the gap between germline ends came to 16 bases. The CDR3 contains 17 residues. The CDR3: CASSEAFGRVGYNEQFF. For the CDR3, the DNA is TGTGCCAGCAGTGAAGCGTTCGGCAGGGTGGGGTACAATGAGCAGTTCTTC.

The CDR3 bases are TGTGCCATCAGTGGATCTAGCGGGGGGGTTAACACCGGGGAGCTGTTTTTT. Protein: CAISGSSGGVNTGELFF. The chain is built from TRBV10-3 and TRBJ2-2, with 12 bases matching TRBD2. With 4 bases clipped from V and 2 bases from J, the junction kept 5 bases outside the gene matches. This CDR3 has 17 amino acids. CDR1 ENHRY and CDR2 SYGVKD come from the germline V gene.

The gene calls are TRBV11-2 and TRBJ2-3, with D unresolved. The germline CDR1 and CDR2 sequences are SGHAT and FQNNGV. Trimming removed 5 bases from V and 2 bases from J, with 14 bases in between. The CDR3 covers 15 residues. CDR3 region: CASSPSRRTTDTQYF. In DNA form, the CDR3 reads TGTGCCAGCAGCCCCTCCAGACGGACCACAGATACGCAGTATTTT.

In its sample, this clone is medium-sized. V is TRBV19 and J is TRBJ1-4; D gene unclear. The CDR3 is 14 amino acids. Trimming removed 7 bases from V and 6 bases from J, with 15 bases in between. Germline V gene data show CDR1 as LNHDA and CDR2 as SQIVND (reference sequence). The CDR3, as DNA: TGTGCCAGTACCCGAGGGCGTAAGGATGAAAAACTGTTTTTT. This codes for CASTRGRKDEKLFF.

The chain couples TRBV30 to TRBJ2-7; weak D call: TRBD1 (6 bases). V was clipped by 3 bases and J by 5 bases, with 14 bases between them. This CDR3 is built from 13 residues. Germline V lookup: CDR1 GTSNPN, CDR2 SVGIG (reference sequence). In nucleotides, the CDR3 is TGTGCCTGGAGGCCAGGGGAGTCCCACGAGCAGTACTTC. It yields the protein CAWRPGESHEQYF.

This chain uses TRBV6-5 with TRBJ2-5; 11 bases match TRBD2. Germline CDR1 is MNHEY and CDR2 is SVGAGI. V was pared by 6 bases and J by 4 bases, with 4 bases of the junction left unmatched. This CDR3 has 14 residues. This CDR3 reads CASSRSGGAETQYF. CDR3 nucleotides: TGTGCCAGCAGCCGTAGCGGGGGGGCAGAGACCCAGTACTTC.

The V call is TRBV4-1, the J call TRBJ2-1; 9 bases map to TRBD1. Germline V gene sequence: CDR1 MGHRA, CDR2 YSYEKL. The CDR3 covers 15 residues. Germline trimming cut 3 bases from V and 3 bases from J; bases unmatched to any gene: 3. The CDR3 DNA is TGCGCCAGCAGCCAGAGGACAGGGGACTACAATGAGCAGTTCTTC. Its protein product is CASSQRTGDYNEQFF.

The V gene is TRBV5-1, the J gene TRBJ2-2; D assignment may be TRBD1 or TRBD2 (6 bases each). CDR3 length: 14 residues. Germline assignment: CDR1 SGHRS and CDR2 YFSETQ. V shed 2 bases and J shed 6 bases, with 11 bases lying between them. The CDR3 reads CASSFNREAGELFF. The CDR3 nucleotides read TGCGCCAGCAGCTTTAACAGGGAGGCCGGGGAGCTGTTTTTT.

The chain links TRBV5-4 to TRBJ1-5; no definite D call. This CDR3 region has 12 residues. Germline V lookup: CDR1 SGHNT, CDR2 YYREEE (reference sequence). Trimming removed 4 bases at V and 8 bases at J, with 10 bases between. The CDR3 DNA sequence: TGTGCCAGCAGCGAACTCACTAAGCCCCAGCATTTT. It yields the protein CASSELTKPQHF. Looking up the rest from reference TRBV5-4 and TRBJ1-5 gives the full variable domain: ETGVTQSPTHLIKTRGQQVTLRCSSQSGHNTVSWYQQALGQGPQFIFQYYREEENGRGNFPPRFSGLQFPNYSSELNVNALELDDSALYLCASSELTKPQHFGDGTRLSIL.

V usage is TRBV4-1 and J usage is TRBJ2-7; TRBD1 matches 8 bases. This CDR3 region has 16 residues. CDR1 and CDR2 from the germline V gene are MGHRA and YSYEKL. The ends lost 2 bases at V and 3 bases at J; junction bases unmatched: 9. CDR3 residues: CASSQNNQGAVYEQYF. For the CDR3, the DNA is TGCGCCAGCAGCCAAAACAACCAGGGGGCAGTCTACGAGCAGTACTTC.

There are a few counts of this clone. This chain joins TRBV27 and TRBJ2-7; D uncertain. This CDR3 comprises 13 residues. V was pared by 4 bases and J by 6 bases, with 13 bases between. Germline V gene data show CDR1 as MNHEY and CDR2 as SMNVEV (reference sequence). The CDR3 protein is CASSSSILLEQYF. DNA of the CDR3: TGTGCCAGCAGTTCCAGTATTCTCCTCGAGCAGTACTTC.

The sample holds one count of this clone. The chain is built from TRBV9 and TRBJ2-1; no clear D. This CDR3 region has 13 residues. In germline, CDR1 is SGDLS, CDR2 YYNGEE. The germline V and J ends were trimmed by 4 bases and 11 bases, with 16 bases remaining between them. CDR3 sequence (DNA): TGTGCCAGCAGCCCCATTACGGACGGCAAGCAGTTCTTC. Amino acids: CASSPITDGKQFF.

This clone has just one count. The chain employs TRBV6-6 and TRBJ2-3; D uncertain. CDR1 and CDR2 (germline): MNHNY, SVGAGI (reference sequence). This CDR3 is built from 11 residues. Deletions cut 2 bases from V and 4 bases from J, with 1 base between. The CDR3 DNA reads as TGTGCCAGCAGTTACGCAGATACGCAGTATTTT. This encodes CASSYADTQYF.

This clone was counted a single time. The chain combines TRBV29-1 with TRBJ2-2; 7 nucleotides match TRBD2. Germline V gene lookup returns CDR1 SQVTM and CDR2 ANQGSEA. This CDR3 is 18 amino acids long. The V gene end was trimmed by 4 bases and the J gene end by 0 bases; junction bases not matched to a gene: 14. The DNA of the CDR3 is TGCAGCGTTGTCGAACAGGTGGGGGGGATAGCGAACACCGGGGAGCTGTTTTTT. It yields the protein CSVVEQVGGIANTGELFF.